Below, 22 T cell receptor beta chains from the same sample are listed, as sequenced in a study of shared clonotypes between healthy human individuals. Sequencing was performed with immunoSEQ multiplex PCR; in TCRdb, only in-frame clones are kept and a portion is missing. Among around 1.5 million clones listed, approximately 98% were seen once. Sequences were obtained from naive CD4+ T cells sorted from blood. This sample's subset: CD45RA+ positively selected. The source of these receptors is a young man in good health.

This clone appeared once. The CDR3 region is CASTGLGSVGGEQYF. The CDR3 bases are TGCGCCAGCACCGGTCTAGGCTCGGTGGGGGGCGAGCAGTACTTC. The V call is TRBV5-1, the J call TRBJ2-7, with D possibly matching TRBD2 (6 bases). Looked up from germline, CDR1 is SGHRS and CDR2 is YFSETQ. CDR3 length: 15 amino acids. The germline V and J ends were trimmed by 6 bases and 6 bases, with 22 bases remaining between them.

In its sample, this clone was seen once. The chain has TRBV5-1 and TRBJ1-2, with TRBD1 identical over 7 bases. V was pared by 0 bases and J by 8 bases, with 7 bases of the junction left unmatched. Germline V gene sequence: CDR1 SGHRS, CDR2 YFSETQ. CDR3 length: 14 amino acids. The CDR3 reads CASSLGGTESGYTF. In DNA form, the CDR3 reads TGCGCCAGCAGCTTGGGTGGGACAGAGAGCGGCTACACCTTC. Complete variable domain (other parts from reference TRBV5-1 and TRBJ1-2): KAGVTQTPRYLIKTRGQQVTLSCSPISGHRSVSWYQQTPGQGLQFLFEYFSETQRNKGNFPGRFSGRQFSNSRSEMNVSTLELGDSALYLCASSLGGTESGYTFGSGTRLTVV.

The genes are TRBV18 and TRBJ2-4; no clear D. The CDR3 has 14 amino acids. Germline CDR1 KGHSH, CDR2 LQKENI. Trimming left V 2 bases short and J 6 bases short, with 11 bases between. CDR3 coding DNA: TGTGCCAGCTCACCAAGGATCTACGGAAACATTCAGTACTTC. Its translation is CASSPRIYGNIQYF.

This CDR3 is CASSLGSGSKETQYF. The CDR3 coding sequence is TGTGCCAGCAGCTTGGGTAGCGGGAGTAAGGAGACCCAGTACTTC. The chain couples TRBV5-4 to TRBJ2-5; 9 nucleotides line up with TRBD2. V trimming: 0 bases; J trimming: 5 bases; junction bases outside the gene matches: 5. Germline V CDR1 and CDR2: SGHNT, YYREEE (reference sequence). CDR3 size: 15 residues.

The genes are TRBV7-9 and TRBJ2-3; a possible D gene is TRBD2 (6 bases). With 6 bases removed from V and 4 bases from J, the gap between germline ends came to 17 bases. The length of the CDR3 is 15 residues. Germline V CDR1 and CDR2: SEHNR, FQNEAQ (reference sequence). The CDR3 loop is CASRKEGQVSDTQYF. CDR3 in DNA: TGTGCCAGCAGGAAGGAGGGCCAAGTATCAGATACGCAGTATTTT.

This sequence joins TRBV18 and TRBJ2-3; 8 nucleotides align to TRBD2. The V and J ends lost 3 bases and 4 bases, in that order; junction bases with no gene match: 6. CDR1 KGHSH and CDR2 LQKENI come from the germline V gene. There are 15 residues in the CDR3. The CDR3, as DNA: TGTGCCAGCTCACCTGAAGCGGGACTAGCAGATACGCAGTATTTT. Amino acids: CASSPEAGLADTQYF.

The rearrangement links TRBV7-6 to TRBJ2-3; 7 nucleotides agree with TRBD2. The germline V gene has CDR1 SGHVS and CDR2 FNYEAQ. V shed 5 bases, J shed 3 bases, and the junction held 17 bases outside the gene matches. CDR3 size: 18 residues. CDR3 sequence reads: CASSPTGRGSSRTDTQYF. CDR3 nucleotides: TGTGCCAGCAGCCCAACGGGGAGGGGCTCATCTAGGACAGATACGCAGTATTTT.

The chain recombines TRBV10-2 with TRBJ2-7, with TRBD1 matching 12 bases. Germline lookup yields CDR1 WSHSY and CDR2 SAAADI. The J segment lost 4 bases and the V segment lost 6 bases, leaving 4 bases of the junction unmatched. The CDR3 covers 14 residues. The CDR3 nucleotides are TGCGCCAGCAGAGAGGGACAGGGGGCATACGAGCAGTACTTC. Protein product: CASREGQGAYEQYF.

The chain links TRBV7-9 to TRBJ2-5, with D tentatively TRBD1 or TRBD2 (6 bases each). Germline CDR1 SEHNR, CDR2 FQNEAQ (reference sequence). Trimming took 3 bases from V and 5 from J, leaving 22 bases between them. The CDR3 has 17 amino acids. In DNA, the CDR3 is TGTGCCAGCAGCTTTAATTGGGTGGGGGGCGCGGAGGAGACCCAGTACTTC. It encodes CASSFNWVGGAEETQYF.

The V and J genes are TRBV13 and TRBJ2-2; D gene uncertain. V was shortened by 4 bases and J by 5 bases, with 8 bases between the two germline ends. CDR1 PRHDT and CDR2 FYEKMQ come from the germline V gene (reference sequence). The length of the CDR3 is 13 residues. In DNA form, the CDR3 reads TGTGCCAGCAGCTCCCAGAGGACCGGGGAGCTGTTTTTT. This sequence encodes CASSSQRTGELFF.

This chain connects TRBV27 to TRBJ2-7; D remains unclear. Trimming stripped 6 bases from V and 4 bases from J, with 13 bases between. Germline V CDR1 and CDR2: MNHEY, SMNVEV (reference sequence). The CDR3 loop spans 13 amino acids. CDR3 sequence reads: CASSRRAFYEQYF. DNA for the CDR3: TGTGCCAGCAGCAGACGGGCTTTTTACGAGCAGTACTTC.

V is TRBV11-2 and J is TRBJ2-1; 8 bases match TRBD2. The CDR3 is 16 amino acids. After removal of 1 base from V and 1 base from J, the junction contained 3 bases not matched to a gene. Germline V gene sequence: CDR1 SGHAT, CDR2 FQNNGV. CDR3 in amino acids: CASSLVAGRSYNEQFF. In DNA form, the CDR3 reads TGTGCCAGCAGCTTAGTAGCGGGAAGGTCCTACAATGAGCAGTTCTTC.

The chain couples TRBV7-6 to TRBJ2-5; TRBD2 agrees at 13 bases. The CDR3 extends over 15 amino acids. V lost 5 bases to trimming and J lost 5 bases; unmatched junction nucleotides: 5. Germline CDR1 SGHVS, CDR2 FNYEAQ. This chain's CDR3 is CASSTGLAGMETQYF. The CDR3 nucleotides are TGTGCCAGCAGCACGGGACTAGCGGGAATGGAGACCCAGTACTTC.

V and J are TRBV28 and TRBJ1-1; 8 bases map to TRBD1. J was trimmed by 6 bases and V by 8 bases; bases with no gene match: 8. Germline CDR1 reads MDHEN; CDR2 reads SYDVKM. CDR3 length: 13 amino acids. The CDR3 spells CASRSTGGSEAFF. DNA of the CDR3: TGTGCCAGCCGTTCAACAGGGGGATCTGAAGCTTTCTTT.

This clone has just one count. This sample includes further DNA sequences coding for the same CDR3. The V gene is TRBV9, the J gene TRBJ2-3, with D possibly called TRBD1 or TRBD2 (5 bases each). The CDR3 has 14 residues. The germline V and J ends were trimmed by 1 base and 1 base, with 7 bases remaining between them. Germline values: CDR1 SGDLS, CDR2 YYNGEE. For the CDR3, the DNA is TGTGCCAGCAGCGTATTGGGGGGCACAGATACGCAGTATTTT. Translated: CASSVLGGTDTQYF. The complete variable domain, with remaining parts taken from reference TRBV9 and TRBJ2-3, reads DSGVTQTPKHLITATGQRVTLRCSPRSGDLSVYWYQQSLDQGLQFLIQYYNGEERAKGNILERFSAQQFPDLHSELNLSSLELGDSALYFCASSVLGGTDTQYFGPGTRLTVL.

This chain connects TRBV27 to TRBJ1-1, with D possibly being TRBD1 (5 bases). The CDR3 is made up of 14 amino acids. The germline gives CDR1 MNHEY, CDR2 SMNVEV (reference sequence). Trimming left V 1 base short and J 3 bases short, with 9 bases between. The CDR3 sequence: CASSLLRGDTEAFF. Written as DNA, the CDR3 is TGTGCCAGCAGTTTATTGAGGGGCGACACTGAAGCTTTCTTT.

This clone has only one observation. The V call is TRBV28, the J call TRBJ1-1; TRBD1 is a possible D gene (5 bases). Per germline, CDR1 MDHEN and CDR2 SYDVKM. V was shortened by 5 bases and J by 0 bases, with 10 bases between the two germline ends. The CDR3 totals 14 residues. The CDR3 bases are TGTGCCAGCAGTCCTCTCAGGGTGAACACTGAAGCTTTCTTT. It specifies CASSPLRVNTEAFF.

Here the CDR3 reads CASSSQRLRADYEQYF. CDR3 bases: TGTGCCAGCAGTTCGCAACGGCTCCGGGCCGACTACGAGCAGTACTTC. V and J are TRBV6-5 and TRBJ2-7; D is uncertain. The CDR3 contains 16 residues. Germline CDR1 and CDR2: MNHEY and SVGAGI. Trimming removed 4 bases from V and 3 bases from J, with 19 bases in between.

The rearrangement uses TRBV10-3 and TRBJ2-6, with D possibly being TRBD1 (5 bases). V dropped 4 bases and J dropped 2 bases, with 9 bases sitting between them. The CDR3 totals 15 residues. Germline lookup yields CDR1 ENHRY and CDR2 SYGVKD. The CDR3 coding sequence is TGTGCCATCAGTGCCAGGGAAACTGGGGCCAACGTCCTGACTTTC. It translates to CAISARETGANVLTF.

The chain carries TRBV5-4 and TRBJ2-5, with TRBD1 matching 8 bases. Germline V gene data show CDR1 as SGHNT and CDR2 as YYREEE (reference sequence). The CDR3 length is 14 residues. V gave up 2 bases and J gave up 5 bases; unmatched junction bases: 5. The CDR3, as DNA: TGTGCCAGCAGCTTTCCCGCAGGGGGCGAGACCCAGTACTTC. Residues: CASSFPAGGETQYF.

The chain combines TRBV5-4 with TRBJ2-3, with TRBD2 as a possible D gene (5 bases). Trimming shortened V by 0 bases and J by 4 bases, and 15 bases separated the two germline ends. This CDR3 is built from 16 residues. Germline CDR1 and CDR2: SGHNT and YYREEE (reference sequence). The CDR3 bases are TGTGCCAGCAGCTTGGCCCCGGGGTCTGGAGCAGATACGCAGTATTTT. Its protein is CASSLAPGSGADTQYF.

The rearrangement links TRBV7-9 to TRBJ2-3; D remains ambiguous. The ends were cut back, 7 bases at V and 6 bases at J, with 17 bases in the middle. This CDR3 contains 14 residues. Germline V gene lookup returns CDR1 SEHNR and CDR2 FQNEAQ (reference sequence). CDR3 nucleotides: TGTGCCAGCACCCACACGGCTGGCCGGGATACGCAGTATTTT. It is translated as CASTHTAGRDTQYF.